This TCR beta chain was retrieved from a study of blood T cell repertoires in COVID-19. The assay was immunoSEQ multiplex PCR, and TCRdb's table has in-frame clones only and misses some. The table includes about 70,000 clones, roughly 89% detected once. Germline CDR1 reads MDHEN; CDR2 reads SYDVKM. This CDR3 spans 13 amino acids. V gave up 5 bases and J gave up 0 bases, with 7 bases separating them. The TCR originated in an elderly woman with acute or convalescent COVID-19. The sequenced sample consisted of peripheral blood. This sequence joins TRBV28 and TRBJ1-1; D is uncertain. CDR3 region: CASSPVMNTEAFF. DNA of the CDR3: TGTGCCAGCAGTCCGGTCATGAACACTGAAGCTTTCTTT.